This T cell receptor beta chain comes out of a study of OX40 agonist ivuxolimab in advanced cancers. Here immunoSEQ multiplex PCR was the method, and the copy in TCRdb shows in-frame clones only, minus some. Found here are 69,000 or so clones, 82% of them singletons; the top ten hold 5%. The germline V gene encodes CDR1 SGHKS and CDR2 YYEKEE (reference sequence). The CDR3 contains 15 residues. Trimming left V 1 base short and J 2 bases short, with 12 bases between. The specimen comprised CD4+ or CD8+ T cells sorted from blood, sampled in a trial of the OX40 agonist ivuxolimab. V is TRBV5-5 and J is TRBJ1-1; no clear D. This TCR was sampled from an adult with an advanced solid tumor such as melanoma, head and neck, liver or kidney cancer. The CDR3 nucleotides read TGTGCCAGCAGCTTGAACGTCCGAGGAAACACTGAAGCTTTCTTT. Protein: CASSLNVRGNTEAFF.